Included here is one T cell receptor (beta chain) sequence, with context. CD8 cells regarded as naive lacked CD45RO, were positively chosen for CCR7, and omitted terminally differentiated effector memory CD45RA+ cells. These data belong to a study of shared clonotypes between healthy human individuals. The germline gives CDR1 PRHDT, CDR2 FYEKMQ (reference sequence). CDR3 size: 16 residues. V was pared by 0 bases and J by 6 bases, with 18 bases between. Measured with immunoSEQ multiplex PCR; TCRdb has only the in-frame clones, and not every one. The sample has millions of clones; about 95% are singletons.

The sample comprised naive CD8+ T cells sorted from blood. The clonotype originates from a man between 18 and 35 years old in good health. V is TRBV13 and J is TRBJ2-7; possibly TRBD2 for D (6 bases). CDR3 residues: CASSLGDPTPEGEQYF. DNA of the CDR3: TGTGCCAGCAGCTTAGGGGACCCTACCCCGGAGGGCGAGCAGTACTTC.